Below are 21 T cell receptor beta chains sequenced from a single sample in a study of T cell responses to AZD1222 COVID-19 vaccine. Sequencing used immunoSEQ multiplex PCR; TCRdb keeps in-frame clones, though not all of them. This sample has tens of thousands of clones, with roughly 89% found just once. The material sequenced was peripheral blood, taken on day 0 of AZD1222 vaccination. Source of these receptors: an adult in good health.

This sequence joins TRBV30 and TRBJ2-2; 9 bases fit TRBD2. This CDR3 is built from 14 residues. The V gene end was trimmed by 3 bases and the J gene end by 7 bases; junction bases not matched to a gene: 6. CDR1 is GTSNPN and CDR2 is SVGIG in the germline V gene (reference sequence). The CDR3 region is CAWRPSGEGGELFF. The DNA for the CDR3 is TGTGCCTGGAGGCCTAGCGGGGAAGGCGGGGAGCTGTTTTTT.

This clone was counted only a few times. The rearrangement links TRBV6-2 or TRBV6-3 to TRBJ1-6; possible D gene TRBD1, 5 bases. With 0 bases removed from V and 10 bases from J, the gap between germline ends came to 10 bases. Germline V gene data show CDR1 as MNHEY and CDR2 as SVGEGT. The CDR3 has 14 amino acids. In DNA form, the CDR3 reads TGTGCCAGCAGTTACTCAGGGGAGCTCTCACCCCTCCACTTT. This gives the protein CASSYSGELSPLHF.

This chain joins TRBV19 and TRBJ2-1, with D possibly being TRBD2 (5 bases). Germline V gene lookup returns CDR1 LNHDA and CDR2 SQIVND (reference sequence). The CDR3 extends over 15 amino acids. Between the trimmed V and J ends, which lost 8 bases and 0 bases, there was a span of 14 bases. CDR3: CASEPRGSSYNEQFF. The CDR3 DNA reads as TGTGCCAGTGAACCACGGGGTAGCTCCTACAATGAGCAGTTCTTC.

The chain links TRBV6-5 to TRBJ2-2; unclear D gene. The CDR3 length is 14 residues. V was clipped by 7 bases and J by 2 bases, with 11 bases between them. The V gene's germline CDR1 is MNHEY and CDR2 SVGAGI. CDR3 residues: CASIWQSNTGELFF. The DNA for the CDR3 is TGTGCCAGCATCTGGCAGTCTAACACCGGGGAGCTGTTTTTT.

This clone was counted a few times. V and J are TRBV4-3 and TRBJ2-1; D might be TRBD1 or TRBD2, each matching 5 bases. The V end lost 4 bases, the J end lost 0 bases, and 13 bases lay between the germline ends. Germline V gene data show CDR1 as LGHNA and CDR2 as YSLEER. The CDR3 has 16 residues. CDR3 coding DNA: TGCGCCAGCAGCCGGGACCGGGACGGCTCCTACAATGAGCAGTTCTTC. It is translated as CASSRDRDGSYNEQFF.

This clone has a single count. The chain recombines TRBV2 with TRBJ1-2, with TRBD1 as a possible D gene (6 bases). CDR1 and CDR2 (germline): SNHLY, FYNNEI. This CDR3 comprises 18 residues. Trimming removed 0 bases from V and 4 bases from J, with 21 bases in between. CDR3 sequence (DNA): TGTGCCAGCAGTGAAGCACAAGCTACAGGGTTAGCCCTCTATGGCTACACCTTC. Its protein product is CASSEAQATGLALYGYTF.

This chain's CDR3 is CASSPDTLNYGYTF. CDR3 DNA: TGCGCCAGCAGCCCTGACACCCTCAACTATGGCTACACCTTC. J is TRBJ1-2 and V is TRBV5-1; no firm D call. Germline loops: CDR1 SGHRS, CDR2 YFSETQ. Between the trimmed V and J ends, which lost 4 bases and 2 bases, there was a span of 12 bases. CDR3 length: 14 residues.

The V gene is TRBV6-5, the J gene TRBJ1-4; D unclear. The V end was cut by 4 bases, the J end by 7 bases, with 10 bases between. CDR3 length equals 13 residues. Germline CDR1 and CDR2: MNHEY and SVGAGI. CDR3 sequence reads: CASSLVAREKLFF. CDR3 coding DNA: TGTGCCAGCAGTTTAGTGGCGCGTGAAAAACTGTTTTTT.

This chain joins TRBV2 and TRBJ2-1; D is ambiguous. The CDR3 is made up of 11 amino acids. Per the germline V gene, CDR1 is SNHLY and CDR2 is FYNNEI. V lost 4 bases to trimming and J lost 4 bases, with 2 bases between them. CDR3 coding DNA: TGTGCCAGCAGTGGTTACAATGAGCAGTTCTTC. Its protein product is CASSGYNEQFF.

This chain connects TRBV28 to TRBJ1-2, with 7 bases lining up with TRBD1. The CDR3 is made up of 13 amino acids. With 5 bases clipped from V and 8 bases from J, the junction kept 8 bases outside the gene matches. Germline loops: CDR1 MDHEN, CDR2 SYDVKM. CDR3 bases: TGTGCCAGCAGTGCCCCTCAGGGGGTCGGCTACACCTTC. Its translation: CASSAPQGVGYTF.

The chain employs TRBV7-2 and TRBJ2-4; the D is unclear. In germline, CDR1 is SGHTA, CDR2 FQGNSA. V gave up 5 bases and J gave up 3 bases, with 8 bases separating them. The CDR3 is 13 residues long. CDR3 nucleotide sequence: TGTGCCAGCAGCACAGATTTCAAAAACATTCAGTACTTC. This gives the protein CASSTDFKNIQYF.

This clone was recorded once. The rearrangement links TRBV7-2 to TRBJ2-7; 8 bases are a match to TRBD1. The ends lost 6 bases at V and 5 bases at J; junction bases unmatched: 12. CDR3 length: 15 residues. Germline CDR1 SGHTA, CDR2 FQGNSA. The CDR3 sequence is CASRFRTGSVDEQYF. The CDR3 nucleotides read TGTGCCAGCAGATTCCGGACAGGGTCGGTTGACGAGCAGTACTTC. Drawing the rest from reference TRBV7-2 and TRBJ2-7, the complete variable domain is GAGVSQSPSNKVTEKGKDVELRCDPISGHTALYWYRQSLGQGLEFLIYFQGNSAPDKSGLPSDRFSAERTGGSVSTLTIQRTQQEDSAVYLCASRFRTGSVDEQYFGPGTRLTVT.

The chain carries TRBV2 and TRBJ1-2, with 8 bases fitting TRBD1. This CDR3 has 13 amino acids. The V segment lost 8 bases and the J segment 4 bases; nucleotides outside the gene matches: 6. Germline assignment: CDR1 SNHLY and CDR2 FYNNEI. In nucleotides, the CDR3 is TGTGCCAGCGTTCAGGGGGCGGGCTATGGCTACACCTTC. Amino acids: CASVQGAGYGYTF.

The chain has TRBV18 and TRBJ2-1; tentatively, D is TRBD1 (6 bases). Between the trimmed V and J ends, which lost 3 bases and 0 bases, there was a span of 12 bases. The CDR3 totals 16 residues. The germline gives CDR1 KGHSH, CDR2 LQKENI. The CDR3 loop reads CASSPRGLSSYNEQFF. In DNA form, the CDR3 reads TGTGCCAGCTCACCCAGGGGATTGAGCTCCTACAATGAGCAGTTCTTC. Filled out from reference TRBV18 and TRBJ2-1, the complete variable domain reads NAGVMQNPRHLVRRRGQEARLRCSPMKGHSHVYWYRQLPEEGLKFMVYLQKENIIDESGMPKERFSAEFPKEGPSILRIQQVVRGDSAAYFCASSPRGLSSYNEQFFGPGTRLTVL.

CDR3 sequence reads: CASSPGGGGLYEQYF. CDR3 nucleotide sequence: TGTGCCAGCAGCCCCGGCGGAGGCGGACTCTACGAGCAGTACTTC. V is TRBV7-2 and J is TRBJ2-7; D possibly corresponds to TRBD2 (5 bases). Trimming took 5 bases from V and 3 from J, leaving 17 bases between them. The V gene's germline CDR1 is SGHTA and CDR2 FQGNSA. The CDR3 has 15 amino acids.

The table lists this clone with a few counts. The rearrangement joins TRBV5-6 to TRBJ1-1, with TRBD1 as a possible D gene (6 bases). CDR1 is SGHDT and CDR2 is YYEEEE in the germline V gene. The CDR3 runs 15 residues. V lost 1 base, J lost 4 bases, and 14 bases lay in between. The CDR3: CASSLLGGLGTEAFF. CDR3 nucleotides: TGTGCCAGCAGCTTGTTGGGGGGGCTGGGCACTGAAGCTTTCTTT.

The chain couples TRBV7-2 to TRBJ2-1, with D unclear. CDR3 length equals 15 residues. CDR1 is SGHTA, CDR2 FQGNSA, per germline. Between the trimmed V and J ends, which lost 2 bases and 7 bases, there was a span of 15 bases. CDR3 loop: CASSLSLQNVNEQFF. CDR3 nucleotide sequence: TGTGCCAGCAGCTTAAGTCTCCAGAATGTAAATGAGCAGTTCTTC.

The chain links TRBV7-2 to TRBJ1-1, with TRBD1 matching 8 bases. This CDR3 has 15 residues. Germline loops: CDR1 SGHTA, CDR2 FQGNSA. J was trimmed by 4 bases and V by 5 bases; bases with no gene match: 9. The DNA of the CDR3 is TGTGCCAGCAGCCCGCAACGGACAGGGCCCACTGAAGCTTTCTTT. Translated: CASSPQRTGPTEAFF.

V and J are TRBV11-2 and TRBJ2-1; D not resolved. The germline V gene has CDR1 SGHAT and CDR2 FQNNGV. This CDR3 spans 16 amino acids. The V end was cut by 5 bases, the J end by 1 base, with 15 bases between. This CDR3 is CASSPPGVVSYNEQFF. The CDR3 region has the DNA TGTGCCAGCAGCCCCCCGGGCGTCGTTTCCTACAATGAGCAGTTCTTC.

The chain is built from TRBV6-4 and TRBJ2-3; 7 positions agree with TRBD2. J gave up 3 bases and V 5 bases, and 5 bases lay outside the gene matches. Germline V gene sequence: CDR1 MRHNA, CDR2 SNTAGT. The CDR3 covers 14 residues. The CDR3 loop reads CASSKAGETDTQYF. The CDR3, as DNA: TGTGCCAGCAGTAAGGCGGGAGAAACAGATACGCAGTATTTT.

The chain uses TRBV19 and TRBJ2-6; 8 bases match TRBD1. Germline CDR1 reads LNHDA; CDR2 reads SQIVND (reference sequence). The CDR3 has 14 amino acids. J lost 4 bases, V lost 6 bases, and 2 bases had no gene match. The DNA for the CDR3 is TGTGCCAGTAGGCAGGGGGCCGGGGCCAACGTCCTGACTTTC. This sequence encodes CASRQGAGANVLTF.